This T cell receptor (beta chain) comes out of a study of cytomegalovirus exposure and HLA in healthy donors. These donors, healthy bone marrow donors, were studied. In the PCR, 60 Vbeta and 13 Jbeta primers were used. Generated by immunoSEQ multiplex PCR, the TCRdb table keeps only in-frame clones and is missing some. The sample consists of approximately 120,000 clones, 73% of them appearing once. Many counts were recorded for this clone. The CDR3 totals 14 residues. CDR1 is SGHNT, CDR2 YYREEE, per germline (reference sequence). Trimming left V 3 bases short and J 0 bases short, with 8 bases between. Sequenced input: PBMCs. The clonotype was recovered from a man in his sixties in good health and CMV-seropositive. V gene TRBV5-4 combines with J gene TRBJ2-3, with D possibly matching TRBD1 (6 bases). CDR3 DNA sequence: TGTGCCAGCAGCTGGGACATAAGCACAGATACGCAGTATTTT. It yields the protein CASSWDISTDTQYF.